This T cell receptor (beta chain) appears in the sequencing data of a study of OX40 agonist ivuxolimab in advanced cancers. Study summary: Patients' therapy was ivuxolimab, an antibody that acts as an agonist of OX40 (CD134). Study-wide results and caveats: Individuals who were partial responders at 0.1-3.0 mg/kg had clonal expansion that ranked among the lowest. CD8+ T cells showed, on average, more clonal expansion than CD4+ cells. Normalized expansion of T-cell clones was also low for some nonresponders.

Some clones are missing from TCRdb's copy, which holds only in-frame ones; the method was immunoSEQ multiplex PCR. This table has about 59,000 clones, around 87% appearing once. The CDR3 runs 16 residues. V lost 4 bases and J 8 bases, leaving 23 bases between the germline ends. Germline CDR1 KGHSH, CDR2 LQKENI. On this clone: Antigen specificity is unknown.

The chain couples TRBV18 to TRBJ1-2; no reliable D call. The clonotype comes from an adult with an advanced solid tumor such as melanoma, head and neck, liver or kidney cancer. The sequenced sample was CD4+ or CD8+ T cells sorted from blood, obtained in a trial of the OX40 agonist ivuxolimab. CDR3 sequence reads: CASSLGSHGLSEGYTF. In DNA form, the CDR3 reads TGTGCCAGCTCACTCGGGTCGCACGGATTGAGCGAAGGCTACACCTTC. The full variable domain, completed using reference TRBV18 and TRBJ1-2, is NAGVMQNPRHLVRRRGQEARLRCSPMKGHSHVYWYRQLPEEGLKFMVYLQKENIIDESGMPKERFSAEFPKEGPSILRIQQVVRGDSAAYFCASSLGSHGLSEGYTFGSGTRLTVV.